Presented here are 8 T cell receptor beta chains from one specimen sequenced in a study of blood T cells in healthy people across ages (dated by TCRdb to between 2014 and 2017). The method behind the library was 5' RACE. Sequenced using an Illumina HiSeq 2500. A second about 7 to 12 cycle PCR used a sample-barcoded 5' primer and a J-beta primer mix. TCRdb reanalyzed the raw reads on its own, using fastp at Q25 for trimming and MiXCR for clone calling, and kept in-frame beta chains. Here each entry gathers all rows of one CDR3 protein and keeps the most common genes and DNA. Present in this sample are over 600,000 distinct CDR3 sequences, 35% to 60% of which were seen just once. Together, the top ten hold 15% to 20% of the sample. The material sequenced was blood. The source is an older man in good health.

The chain recombines TRBV5-1 with TRBJ2-3; 13 positions agree with TRBD2. The CDR3 has 17 amino acids. J gave up 2 bases and V 0 bases, and 3 bases lay outside the gene matches. Germline loops: CDR1 SGHRS, CDR2 YFSETQ. The CDR3 bases are TGCGCCAGCAGCTTGGAGACTAGCGGGGGGTACACAGATACGCAGTATTTT. Protein: CASSLETSGGYTDTQYF.

The chain recombines TRBV27 with TRBJ1-6; 9 bases match TRBD1. Unmatched junction bases numbered 3, after V lost 6 bases and J lost 9 bases. Germline V CDR1 and CDR2: MNHEY, SMNVEV (reference sequence). This CDR3 spans 13 amino acids. CDR3 sequence: CASRRTGVSPLHF. In DNA, the CDR3 is TGTGCCAGCAGACGGACAGGGGTTTCACCCCTCCACTTT.

The table lists this clonotype with a few counts. The chain links TRBV24-1 to TRBJ2-5; D may match TRBD1 or TRBD2 (5 bases each). The V end lost 2 bases, the J end lost 9 bases, and 15 bases lay between the germline ends. The germline V gene encodes CDR1 KGHDR and CDR2 SFDVKD. This CDR3 comprises 14 residues. The CDR3 protein is CATSDSRVVGAQYF. The CDR3 coding sequence is TGTGCCACCAGTGATTCTCGAGTGGTGGGGGCCCAGTACTTC.

V is TRBV7-2 and J is TRBJ2-2, with 7 nucleotides matching TRBD2. The CDR3 contains 15 residues. Germline-derived CDR1 and CDR2 are SGHTA and FQGNSA. With V trimmed by 6 bases and J by 1 base, 5 bases remained unmatched. As DNA, the CDR3 is TGTGCCAGCAGGACCGGGGGGTGGAACACCGGGGAGCTGTTTTTT. Protein product: CASRTGGWNTGELFF.

Ten or more counts support this clonotype. V gene TRBV10-3 combines with J gene TRBJ2-7; D gene ambiguous. The CDR3 loop spans 12 amino acids. The V and J ends lost 2 bases and 3 bases respectively, with 5 bases between them. Germline CDR1 ENHRY, CDR2 SYGVKD. The CDR3 is CAISEVSYEQYF. For the CDR3, the DNA is TGTGCCATCAGTGAGGTCAGCTACGAGCAGTACTTC.

This clonotype was seen only a few times. The chain couples TRBV20-1 to TRBJ1-5; 9 bases fit TRBD1. Looked up from germline, CDR1 is DFQATT and CDR2 is SNEGSKA (reference sequence). The CDR3 is 15 amino acids. The J segment lost 6 bases and the V segment lost 0 bases, leaving 6 bases of the junction unmatched. CDR3 amino acids: CSARDPIQGAQPQHF. The CDR3 nucleotides are TGCAGTGCTAGAGACCCAATACAGGGGGCTCAGCCCCAGCATTTT.

This clonotype was observed a handful of times. V and J are TRBV20-1 and TRBJ2-1; D gene unclear. The CDR3 sequence is 14 residues long. Germline CDR1 DFQATT, CDR2 SNEGSKA (reference sequence). Trimming pared 4 bases from V and 1 base from J, leaving 11 bases between. CDR3 loop: CSAIVMSSYNEQFF. In DNA form, the CDR3 reads TGCAGTGCTATTGTGATGTCTTCCTACAATGAGCAGTTCTTC.

This chain joins TRBV20-1 and TRBJ2-5; 10 nucleotides line up with TRBD2. Germline CDR1 reads DFQATT; CDR2 reads SNEGSKA (reference sequence). CDR3 size: 13 residues. V was clipped by 4 bases and J by 5 bases; unmatched bases: 4. CDR3 DNA: TGCAGTGCTAAGGCTAGCGGGAGTGAGACCCAGTACTTC. Its protein is CSAKASGSETQYF.